The clone carrying this T cell receptor (beta chain) was detected a few times. These data are taken from a study of T cells in Graves' hyperthyroidism and ophthalmopathy. Germline V gene sequence: CDR1 SGDLS, CDR2 YYNGEE. This CDR3 is 18 amino acids long. Losses at the gene ends were 4 bases for V and 5 bases for J; bases not matched to a gene: 15. The CDR3 regions of TCR beta were amplified from RNA transcripts. The HTBI primer set served for first-round RT-PCR of the TCR CDR3. TCRdb independently ran MiXCR on the multiplex PCR reads; one entry per CDR3 protein. Seen here are 500,000 to 750,000 distinct CDR3 sequences, approximately 15% observed once, and the top ten hold 7% to 9%.

The J gene is TRBJ2-3, the V gene TRBV9, with 11 positions matching TRBD2. This TCR came from a young woman with Graves' ophthalmopathy. Sequenced material: blood. The CDR3 DNA reads TGTGCCAGCAGCCCAGGTACCTTAGCGGGAGGGCAGGTAGATACGCAGTATTTT. Its protein is CASSPGTLAGGQVDTQYF.